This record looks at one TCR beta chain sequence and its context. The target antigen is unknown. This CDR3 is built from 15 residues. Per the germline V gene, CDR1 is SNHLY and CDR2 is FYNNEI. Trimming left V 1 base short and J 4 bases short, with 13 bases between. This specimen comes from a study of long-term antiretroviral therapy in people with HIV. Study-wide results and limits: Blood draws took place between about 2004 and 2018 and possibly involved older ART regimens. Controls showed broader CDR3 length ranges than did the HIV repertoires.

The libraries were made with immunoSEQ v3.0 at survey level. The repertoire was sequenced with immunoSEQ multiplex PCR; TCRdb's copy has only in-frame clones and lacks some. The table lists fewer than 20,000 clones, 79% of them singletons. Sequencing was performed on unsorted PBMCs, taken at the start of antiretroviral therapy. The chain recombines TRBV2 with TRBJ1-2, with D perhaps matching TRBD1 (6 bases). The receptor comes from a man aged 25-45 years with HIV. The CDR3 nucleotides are TGTGCCAGCAGTGAAGTGGGGGCGGCGAGCTATGGCTACACCTTC. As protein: CASSEVGAASYGYTF.